This T cell receptor (beta chain) was documented in a study of cytomegalovirus exposure and HLA in healthy donors. Notes on the study in general: Per a prior analysis, the majority of TCR beta V segments were productive roughly 90% or roughly 30% of the time. The authors reported that TCR beta sequences could predict HLA-A and HLA-B alleles. These predictions were accurate for most subjects in the first cohort.

Researchers ran the PCR with 60 Vbeta and 13 Jbeta primers. Libraries were prepared by immunoSEQ multiplex PCR; TCRdb keeps only in-frame clonotypes and omits some of them. The sample records under 200,000 clones, about 78% being singletons. Trimming removed 0 bases from V and 8 bases from J, with 13 bases in between. The CDR3 is made up of 15 amino acids. From germline, CDR1 is MNHEY and CDR2 SVGAGI. Of note for this clone: Its specificity is unknown.

Donors had nominal health at sampling but likely had unrecorded immune exposures. The chain couples TRBV6-5 to TRBJ1-4, with TRBD1 as a possible D gene (6 bases). Sequenced input: PBMCs. The TCR originated in a man in his fifties or sixties in good health and CMV-seronegative. In DNA form, the CDR3 reads TGTGCCAGCAGTTACTCGTGGGACATTAGGGAAAAACTGTTTTTT. Protein product: CASSYSWDIREKLFF.